These 19 T cell receptor beta chains came from one sample sequenced in a study of cytomegalovirus exposure and HLA in healthy donors. In the PCR, 60 Vbeta and 13 Jbeta primers were used. The data were produced by immunoSEQ multiplex PCR, yet TCRdb's version contains in-frame clones alone and is incomplete. The repertoire has some 95,000 clones, about four fifths of them found once; the top ten carry roughly 5%. Material: PBMCs. Every receptor here comes from a middle-aged woman in good health and CMV-seronegative.

This clone was seen more than once but under ten times. The chain is built from TRBV6-5 and TRBJ2-7; 7 bases align to TRBD1. V trimming: 6 bases; J trimming: 0 bases; junction bases outside the gene matches: 5. CDR1 MNHEY and CDR2 SVGAGI come from the germline V gene. This CDR3 has 14 amino acids. CDR3 protein: CASRPGQYSYEQYF. The CDR3 DNA reads as TGTGCCAGCAGACCGGGACAGTACTCCTACGAGCAGTACTTC.

The rearrangement joins TRBV5-1 to TRBJ1-2; no definite D call. The CDR3 contains 12 residues. With 7 bases removed from V and 5 bases from J, the gap between germline ends came to 12 bases. CDR1 is SGHRS and CDR2 is YFSETQ in the germline V gene. The CDR3 reads CASGDSLYGYTF. CDR3 in DNA: TGCGCCAGCGGCGACTCACTTTATGGCTACACCTTC. The entire variable domain, with the rest obtained from reference TRBV5-1 and TRBJ1-2, is as follows: KAGVTQTPRYLIKTRGQQVTLSCSPISGHRSVSWYQQTPGQGLQFLFEYFSETQRNKGNFPGRFSGRQFSNSRSEMNVSTLELGDSALYLCASGDSLYGYTFGSGTRLTVV.

This CDR3 is CASTDRRGPYNEQFF. CDR3 in DNA: TGTGCCAGCACCGATCGAAGGGGCCCCTACAATGAGCAGTTCTTC. This chain joins TRBV6-5 and TRBJ2-1; TRBD1 might be the D (5 bases). The CDR3 sequence is 15 residues long. The germline gives CDR1 MNHEY, CDR2 SVGAGI. The V gene lost 7 bases and the J gene lost 2 bases, with 15 bases spanning the gap.

This clone was observed a few times. The chain employs TRBV5-1 and TRBJ2-3; D may be TRBD2 (6 bases). V gave up 0 bases and J gave up 3 bases, with 14 bases separating them. This CDR3 is built from 16 residues. Per germline, CDR1 SGHRS and CDR2 YFSETQ. The DNA of the CDR3 is TGCGCCAGCAGCTTGGATGCCGGGGGTACTACAGATACGCAGTATTTT. Protein: CASSLDAGGTTDTQYF.

CDR3 residues: CASSRLNRANEKLFF. The CDR3 DNA reads as TGCGCCAGCAGCCGTCTGAACCGAGCAAATGAAAAACTGTTTTTT. The gene calls are TRBV4-1 and TRBJ1-4; D is undetermined. The germline CDR1 and CDR2 sequences are MGHRA and YSYEKL. The CDR3 is 15 amino acids. Trimming took 4 bases from V and 5 from J, leaving 14 bases between them.

The chain employs TRBV7-8 and TRBJ2-7, with a possible D match to TRBD1 (5 bases). In germline, CDR1 is SGHVS, CDR2 FQNEAQ. The CDR3 has 14 residues. Trimming cost V 1 base and J 5 bases, with 12 bases left between them. This chain's CDR3 is CASSLVAGPDEQYF. In DNA, the CDR3 is TGTGCCAGCAGCTTAGTGGCAGGGCCTGACGAGCAGTACTTC.

The rearrangement joins TRBV28 to TRBJ1-3, with D hard to call. This CDR3 has 13 residues. Germline loops: CDR1 MDHEN, CDR2 SYDVKM. The germline V and J ends were trimmed by 2 bases and 3 bases, with 5 bases remaining between them. CDR3 region: CASSLAVGNTIYF. CDR3 coding DNA: TGTGCCAGCAGTTTAGCGGTTGGAAACACCATATATTTT.

This clone was picked up a small number of times. The chain combines TRBV27 with TRBJ1-5; the match to TRBD1 covers 7 bases. With V trimmed by 3 bases and J by 6 bases, 5 bases remained unmatched. This CDR3 contains 14 residues. CDR1 and CDR2 (germline): MNHEY, SMNVEV (reference sequence). In DNA, the CDR3 is TGTGCCAGCAGTTTCCGGACAGGTGGTCAGCCCCAGCATTTT. It is translated as CASSFRTGGQPQHF.

The DNA for the CDR3 is TGTGCCAGCAGCTTAGGCCGGACAGGTCACAATGAGCAGTTCTTC. Translating it yields CASSLGRTGHNEQFF. The chain recombines TRBV7-9 with TRBJ2-1, with TRBD1 identical over 7 bases. In germline, CDR1 is SEHNR, CDR2 FQNEAQ (reference sequence). The length of the CDR3 is 15 residues. J lost 5 bases, V lost 1 base, and 5 bases had no gene match.

The genes are TRBV5-4 and TRBJ2-2, with TRBD2 matching over 10 bases. Per the germline V gene, CDR1 is SGHNT and CDR2 is YYREEE (reference sequence). CDR3 size: 16 residues. J lost 2 bases, V lost 4 bases, and 5 bases had no gene match. The CDR3 DNA reads as TGTGCCAGCAGCCCCCGGACTAGCGGTAACACCGGGGAGCTGTTTTTT. Translation gives CASSPRTSGNTGELFF.

The V and J genes are TRBV30 and TRBJ1-5, with D perhaps matching TRBD1 (6 bases). The CDR3 runs 15 residues. Trimming pared 3 bases from V and 6 bases from J, leaving 18 bases between. Germline V gene sequence: CDR1 GTSNPN, CDR2 SVGIG (reference sequence). The CDR3 DNA sequence: TGTGCCTGGAGCCGGGGGGACAATTCGGGTCAGCCCCAGCATTTT. Residues: CAWSRGDNSGQPQHF. Using reference TRBV30 and TRBJ1-5 for the parts outside the CDR3, the full variable domain is SQTIHQWPATLVQPVGSPLSLECTVEGTSNPNLYWYRQAAGRGLQLLFYSVGIGQISSEVPQNLSASRPQDRQFILSSKKLLLSDSGFYLCAWSRGDNSGQPQHFGDGTRLSIL.

This clone appeared once. The chain carries TRBV28 and TRBJ2-2; 10 bases are a match to TRBD2. Germline V gene data show CDR1 as MDHEN and CDR2 as SYDVKM. V shed 5 bases and J 5 bases; nucleotides not matched to a gene: 5. The CDR3 sequence is 15 residues long. Written as DNA, the CDR3 is TGTGCCAGCAGTCCCAAACTAGCGGGGACCGGGGAGCTGTTTTTT. Translating gives CASSPKLAGTGELFF.

Only a few counts were recorded for this clone. V usage is TRBV4-2 and J usage is TRBJ1-4; D remains unclear. The CDR3 has 16 amino acids. CDR1 and CDR2 from the germline V gene are LGHNA and YNFKEQ. The V and J ends lost 1 base and 4 bases respectively, with 13 bases between them. This chain's CDR3 is CASSQVGGWGNEKLFF. The CDR3, as DNA: TGTGCCAGCAGCCAAGTCGGAGGGTGGGGTAATGAAAAACTGTTTTTT.

The gene calls are TRBV5-6 and TRBJ1-2; D perhaps matches TRBD1 (5 bases). This CDR3 is 16 amino acids long. V lost 2 bases and J lost 2, with 16 bases in between. Germline loops: CDR1 SGHDT, CDR2 YYEEEE. CDR3 region: CASSLIRAGRNYGYTF. As DNA, the CDR3 is TGTGCCAGCAGCTTAATAAGGGCGGGGCGAAACTATGGCTACACCTTC.

The chain has TRBV6-5 and TRBJ2-6; D not certain. The CDR3 extends over 16 amino acids. The germline CDR1 and CDR2 sequences are MNHEY and SVGAGI. V dropped 0 bases and J dropped 0 bases, with 6 bases sitting between them. The CDR3 is CASSYSGSSGANVLTF. The CDR3 DNA sequence: TGTGCCAGCAGTTACTCGGGCAGCTCTGGGGCCAACGTCCTGACTTTC.

The V gene is TRBV2, the J gene TRBJ2-1; 9 bases line up with TRBD1. J gave up 6 bases and V 7 bases, and 10 bases lay outside the gene matches. The length of the CDR3 is 15 residues. CDR1 is SNHLY, CDR2 FYNNEI, per germline. This CDR3 reads CASITGTGSFNEQFF. In nucleotides, the CDR3 is TGTGCCAGCATTACCGGGACAGGGTCATTCAATGAGCAGTTCTTC.

The chain combines TRBV28 with TRBJ1-2; 10 nucleotides match TRBD1. The CDR3 runs to 15 residues. Losses at the gene ends were 5 bases for V and 5 bases for J; bases not matched to a gene: 8. Germline lookup yields CDR1 MDHEN and CDR2 SYDVKM. The CDR3 is CASSRDRGRLYGYTF. The CDR3 region has the DNA TGTGCCAGCAGTCGAGACAGGGGGCGCCTTTATGGCTACACCTTC.

The DNA of the CDR3 is TGTGCCAGCAGTGGAAGGACTAGCGGGGGGATTGAGCAGTTCTTC. The encoded protein is CASSGRTSGGIEQFF. This rearrangement joins TRBV6-6 to TRBJ2-1; 14 bases are shared with TRBD2. The CDR3 has 15 amino acids. V gave up 5 bases and J gave up 9 bases; unmatched junction bases: 6. Germline values: CDR1 MNHNY, CDR2 SVGAGI (reference sequence).

The CDR3 sequence is CASSPGEGSHEQYF. Here the CDR3 DNA reads TGTGCCAGCAGTCCCGGGGAGGGGTCCCACGAGCAGTACTTC. The rearrangement joins TRBV6-5 to TRBJ2-7; 7 bases map to TRBD2. From germline, CDR1 is MNHEY and CDR2 SVGAGI. Trimming took 5 bases from V and 5 from J; bases not matched to a gene: 9. The CDR3 extends over 14 amino acids.